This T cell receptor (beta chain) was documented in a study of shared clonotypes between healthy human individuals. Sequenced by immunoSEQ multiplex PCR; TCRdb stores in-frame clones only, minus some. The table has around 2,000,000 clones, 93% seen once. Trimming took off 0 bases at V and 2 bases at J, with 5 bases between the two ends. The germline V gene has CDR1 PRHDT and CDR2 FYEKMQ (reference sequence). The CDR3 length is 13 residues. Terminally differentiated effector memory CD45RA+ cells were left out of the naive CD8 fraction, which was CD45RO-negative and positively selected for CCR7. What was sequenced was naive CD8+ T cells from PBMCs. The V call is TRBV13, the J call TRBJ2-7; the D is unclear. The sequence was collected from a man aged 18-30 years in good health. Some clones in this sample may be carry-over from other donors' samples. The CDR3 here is CASSLGEAYEQYF. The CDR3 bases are TGTGCCAGCAGCTTAGGAGAAGCCTACGAGCAGTACTTC. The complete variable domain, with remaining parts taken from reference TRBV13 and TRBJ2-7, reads AAGVIQSPRHLIKEKRETATLKCYPIPRHDTVYWYQQGPGQDPQFLISFYEKMQSDKGSIPDRFSAQQFSDYHSELNMSSLELGDSALYFCASSLGEAYEQYFGPGTRLTVT.